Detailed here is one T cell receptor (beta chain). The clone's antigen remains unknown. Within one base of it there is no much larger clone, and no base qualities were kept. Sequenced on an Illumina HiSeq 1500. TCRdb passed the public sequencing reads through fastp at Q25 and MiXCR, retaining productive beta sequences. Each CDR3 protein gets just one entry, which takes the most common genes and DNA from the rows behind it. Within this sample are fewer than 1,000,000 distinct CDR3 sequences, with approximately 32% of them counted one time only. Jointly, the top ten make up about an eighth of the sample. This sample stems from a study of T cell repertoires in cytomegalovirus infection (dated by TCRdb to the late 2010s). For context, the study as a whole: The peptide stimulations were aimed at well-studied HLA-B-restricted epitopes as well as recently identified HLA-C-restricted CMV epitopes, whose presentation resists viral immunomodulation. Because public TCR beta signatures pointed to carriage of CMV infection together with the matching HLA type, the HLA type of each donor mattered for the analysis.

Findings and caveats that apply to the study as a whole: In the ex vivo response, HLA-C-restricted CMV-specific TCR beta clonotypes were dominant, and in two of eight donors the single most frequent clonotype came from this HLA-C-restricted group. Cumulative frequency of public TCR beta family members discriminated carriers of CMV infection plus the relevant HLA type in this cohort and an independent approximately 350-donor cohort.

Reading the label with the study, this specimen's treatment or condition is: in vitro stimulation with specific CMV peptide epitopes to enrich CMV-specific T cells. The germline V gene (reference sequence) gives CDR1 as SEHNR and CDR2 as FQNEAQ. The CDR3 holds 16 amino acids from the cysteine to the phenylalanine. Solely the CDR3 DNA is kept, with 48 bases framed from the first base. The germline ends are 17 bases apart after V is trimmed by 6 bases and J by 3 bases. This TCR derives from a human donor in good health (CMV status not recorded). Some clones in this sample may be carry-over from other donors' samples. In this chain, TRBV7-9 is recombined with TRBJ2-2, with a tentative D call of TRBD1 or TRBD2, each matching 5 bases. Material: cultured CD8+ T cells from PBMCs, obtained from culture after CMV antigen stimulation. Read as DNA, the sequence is TGTGCCAGCAGGGAGGACATGGGGCGACACACCGGGGAGCTGTTTTTT. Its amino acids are CASREDMGRHTGELFF.